This TCR beta chain was sequenced during a study of shared clonotypes between healthy human individuals. Participating donors were healthy, HIV-negative adults free of recent acute infections or vaccinations. Deep-level settings were used for running the assay. Each sorted subset replicate got 200 ng genomic DNA, tens of thousands of genomes. Authors' methods: Junction-only sequences without quality scores were provided by ImmunoSEQ, so filtering was different. The data were produced by immunoSEQ multiplex PCR, yet TCRdb's version contains in-frame clones alone and is incomplete. D and trimming come from the DNA, and the V and J calls and clone size come from that table. This sample carries hundreds of thousands of clones, around 67% of them seen once, and the ten largest clones take 1.5% to 2%. This clone appeared a few times. The CDR3 has 15 amino acids. Trimming took off 4 bases at V and 1 base at J, with 14 bases between the two ends. Germline CDR1 and CDR2: SGHNT and YYREEE (reference sequence).

This TCR derives from a woman between 25 and 40 years old in good health. The specimen sequenced was memory CD4+ T cells sorted from blood. Regarding subset: CD45RA-negative fraction. This sequence joins TRBV5-4 and TRBJ1-1, with D possibly TRBD1 on 5 matching bases. The CDR3 DNA follows: TGTGCCAGCAGCCCCCCGGTGAGGGGGAACACTGAAGCTTTCTTT. This codes for CASSPPVRGNTEAFF.